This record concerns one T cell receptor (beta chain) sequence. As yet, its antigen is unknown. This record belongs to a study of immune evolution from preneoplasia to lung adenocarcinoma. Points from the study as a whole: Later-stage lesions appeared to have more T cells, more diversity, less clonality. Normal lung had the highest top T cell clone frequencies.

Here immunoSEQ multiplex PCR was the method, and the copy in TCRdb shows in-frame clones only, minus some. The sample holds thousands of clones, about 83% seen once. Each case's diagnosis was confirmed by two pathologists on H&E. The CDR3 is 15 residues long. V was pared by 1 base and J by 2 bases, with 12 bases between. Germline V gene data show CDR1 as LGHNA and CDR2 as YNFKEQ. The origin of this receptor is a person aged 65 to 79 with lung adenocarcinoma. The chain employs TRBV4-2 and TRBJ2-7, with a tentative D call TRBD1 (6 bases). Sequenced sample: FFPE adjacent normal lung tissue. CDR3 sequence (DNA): TGTGCCAGCAGCCAAGGGAGCAGGGGACCCTACGAGCAGTACTTC. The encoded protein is CASSQGSRGPYEQYF.